These 16 T cell receptor beta chains were all obtained from the same sample, sequenced in a study of vaccination and CD4 T cells after COVID-19. Sequenced with the Oncomine TCR Beta short-read assay was DNA taken from cultured CD4+ T cells. In TCRdb, the PCR reads were re-called with MiXCR into one record per CDR3 protein. The data hold 25,000 to 30,000 distinct CDR3 sequences, with 36% observed a single time. Time point here: late sampling 161 to 241 days after vaccination in a few convalescent patients. Treatment described: roughly ten-day PBMC culture with coronavirus spike peptide pools or control peptides (ViraFEST assay). Their specific antigens are unknown. The input for sequencing was CD4+ T cells from blood, cultured in vitro, taken about 7 months after SARS-CoV-2 vaccination. Receptors were obtained from a human donor who had recovered from COVID-19.

This clonotype has only a few counts. V is TRBV6-5 and J is TRBJ2-5; D possibly corresponds to TRBD2 (7 bases). CDR1 is MNHEY and CDR2 is SVGAGI in the germline V gene. Trimming pared 3 bases from V and 2 bases from J, leaving 10 bases between. The CDR3 contains 14 residues. Here the CDR3 reads CASSYRGGQETQYF. For the CDR3, the DNA is TGTGCCAGCAGTTATAGGGGGGGTCAAGAGACCCAGTACTTC.

DNA of the CDR3: TGTGCCAGCAGCTTAAACGGCCTCTCCTATAATTCACCCCTCCACTTT. Protein product: CASSLNGLSYNSPLHF. The J gene is TRBJ1-6, the V gene TRBV5-4, with no clear D. Trimming took off 2 bases at V and 0 bases at J, with 9 bases between the two ends. This CDR3 has 16 amino acids. Germline CDR1 SGHNT, CDR2 YYREEE (reference sequence).

This clonotype was recorded once. V is TRBV2 and J is TRBJ2-7; TRBD2 agrees at 10 bases. CDR1 and CDR2 from the germline V gene are SNHLY and FYNNEI. The CDR3 has 13 amino acids. Trimming at V came to 6 bases and at J to 1 base, leaving 0 bases not matched to a gene. CDR3 residues: CASRTSGSYEQYF. CDR3 sequence (DNA): TGTGCCAGCAGGACTAGCGGGTCCTACGAGCAGTACTTC.

This clonotype turned up a few times. The chain combines TRBV10-3 with TRBJ2-3; possibly TRBD1 for D (6 bases). V lost 10 bases to trimming and J lost 3 bases, with 11 bases between them. Germline CDR1 reads ENHRY; CDR2 reads SYGVKD. The CDR3 sequence is 12 residues long. CDR3 DNA sequence: TGTGCCACCGAGGACAGTACAGATACGCAGTATTTT. Protein product: CATEDSTDTQYF.

This clonotype was seen once. CDR3 bases: TGTGCCAGCAGCCTCATACAGATGAACACTGAAGCTTTCTTT. It specifies CASSLIQMNTEAFF. The chain carries TRBV28 and TRBJ1-1; D unresolved. V gave up 6 bases and J gave up 0 bases, with 11 bases separating them. CDR1 is MDHEN and CDR2 is SYDVKM in the germline V gene. The CDR3 is 14 residues long.

The chain recombines TRBV29-1 with TRBJ2-1, with D unresolved. The V gene's germline CDR1 is SQVTM and CDR2 ANQGSEA. CDR3 length: 10 amino acids. The CDR3 here is CRGFYNEQFF. As DNA, the CDR3 is TGCAGGGGCTTCTACAATGAGCAGTTCTTC.

The V call is TRBV7-8, the J call TRBJ2-7; 8 bases match TRBD1. After removal of 4 bases from V and 3 bases from J, the junction contained 8 bases not matched to a gene. The germline V gene has CDR1 SGHVS and CDR2 FQNEAQ. This CDR3 is 15 amino acids long. In nucleotides, the CDR3 is TGTGCCAGCAGCTCCCGGGACAGGACACTCTACGAGCAGTACTTC. It yields the protein CASSSRDRTLYEQYF.

By share of the sample, this clonotype is medium-sized. The V call is TRBV7-8, the J call TRBJ2-5; 12 positions match TRBD2. V was pared by 5 bases and J by 5 bases, with 6 bases of the junction left unmatched. The CDR3 contains 15 residues. The germline gives CDR1 SGHVS, CDR2 FQNEAQ. The CDR3 sequence: CASSVTSGSWETQYF. The CDR3 DNA is TGTGCCAGCAGCGTGACTAGCGGGAGTTGGGAGACCCAGTACTTC.

This chain uses TRBV27 with TRBJ2-3; the match to TRBD2 covers 8 bases. CDR1 is MNHEY, CDR2 SMNVEV, per germline (reference sequence). This CDR3 is 15 amino acids long. The V segment lost 5 bases and the J segment 9 bases; nucleotides outside the gene matches: 13. The CDR3 sequence is CASSTPSGGRDTQYF. CDR3 DNA sequence: TGTGCCAGCAGTACACCATCGGGAGGGAGAGACACGCAGTATTTT.

V and J are TRBV19 and TRBJ2-2, with D possibly matching TRBD2 (5 bases). Trimming removed 3 bases from V and 6 bases from J, with 14 bases in between. The CDR3 runs 15 residues. The V gene's germline CDR1 is LNHDA and CDR2 SQIVND (reference sequence). CDR3 sequence reads: CASSIPGYDAGELFF. The CDR3 DNA reads as TGTGCCAGTAGTATCCCGGGGTATGACGCCGGGGAGCTGTTTTTT.

The V call is TRBV4-1, the J call TRBJ2-3; 8 bases align to TRBD2. The CDR3 sequence is 18 residues long. V gave up 4 bases and J gave up 2 bases; unmatched junction bases: 14. Germline V CDR1 and CDR2: MGHRA, YSYEKL. DNA of the CDR3: TGCGCCAGCAGCCGAGGCTCGTCCGGCGGGGGGATCACAGATACGCAGTATTTT. Translating it yields CASSRGSSGGGITDTQYF.

The genes are TRBV28 and TRBJ2-7; no firm D call. Germline loops: CDR1 MDHEN, CDR2 SYDVKM. The CDR3 runs to 15 residues. The V end lost 3 bases, the J end lost 9 bases, and 21 bases lay between the germline ends. The CDR3 bases are TGTGCCAGCAGTTTTATGGCCGCTAACTGGGTCGGGCAGTACTTC. Encoded protein: CASSFMAANWVGQYF.

The chain combines TRBV6-1 with TRBJ1-2; perhaps TRBD1 as D (5 bases). V was pared by 1 base and J by 4 bases, with 10 bases between. The CDR3 has 14 amino acids. The germline V gene encodes CDR1 MNHNS and CDR2 SASEGT. The CDR3 DNA reads as TGTGCCAGCAGTGAAGAACAGGTCATCTATGGCTACACCTTC. This codes for CASSEEQVIYGYTF.

This clonotype was picked up a small number of times. J is TRBJ1-1 and V is TRBV7-9; D ambiguous. The CDR3 covers 14 residues. Trimming pared 5 bases from V and 1 base from J, leaving 11 bases between. Per the germline V gene, CDR1 is SEHNR and CDR2 is FQNEAQ (reference sequence). This CDR3 reads CASSTSWGNTEAFF. As DNA, the CDR3 is TGTGCCAGCAGCACCTCATGGGGGAACACTGAAGCTTTCTTT. Full variable domain (missing parts from reference TRBV7-9 and TRBJ1-1): DTGVSQNPRHKITKRGQNVTFRCDPISEHNRLYWYRQTLGQGPEFLTYFQNEAQLEKSRLLSDRFSAERPKGSFSTLEIQRTEQGDSAMYLCASSTSWGNTEAFFGQGTRLTVV.

V gene TRBV4-1 combines with J gene TRBJ2-7, with 12 bases aligning to TRBD2. The CDR3 consists of 18 residues. J gave up 3 bases and V 1 base, and 10 bases lay outside the gene matches. The V gene's germline CDR1 is MGHRA and CDR2 YSYEKL. CDR3 loop: CASSQVFSTSGSVYEQYF. DNA for the CDR3: TGCGCCAGCAGCCAAGTTTTCTCGACTAGCGGGAGCGTCTACGAGCAGTACTTC.

The rearrangement uses TRBV6-1 and TRBJ1-5; the D gene is possibly TRBD1 (6 bases). V was shortened by 6 bases and J by 0 bases, with 12 bases between the two germline ends. The CDR3 covers 15 residues. CDR1 is MNHNS, CDR2 SASEGT, per germline. CDR3 loop: CASRQDRNSNQPQHF. The CDR3 DNA reads as TGTGCCAGCAGACAGGACAGAAATAGCAATCAGCCCCAGCATTTT.